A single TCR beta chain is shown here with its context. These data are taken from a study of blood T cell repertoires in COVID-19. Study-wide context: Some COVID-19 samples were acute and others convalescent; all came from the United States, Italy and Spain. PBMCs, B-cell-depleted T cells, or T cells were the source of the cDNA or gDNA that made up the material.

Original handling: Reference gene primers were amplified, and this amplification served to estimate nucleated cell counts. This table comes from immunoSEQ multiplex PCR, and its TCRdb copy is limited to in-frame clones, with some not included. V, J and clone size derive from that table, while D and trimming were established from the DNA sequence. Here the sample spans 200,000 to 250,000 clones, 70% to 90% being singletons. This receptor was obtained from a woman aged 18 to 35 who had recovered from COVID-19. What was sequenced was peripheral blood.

The CDR3: CASRIGTGKLANYGYTF. Here the CDR3 DNA reads TGCGCCAGCAGGATCGGGACAGGGAAACTTGCTAACTATGGCTACACCTTC. The J gene is TRBJ1-2, the V gene TRBV5-1, with 9 bases matching TRBD1. With V trimmed by 5 bases and J by 0 bases, 11 bases remained unmatched. This CDR3 contains 17 residues. Germline V lookup: CDR1 SGHRS, CDR2 YFSETQ.